The 23 T cell receptor beta chains below were found in one sample sequenced in a study of CD8+CD57+ T cells in acquired aplastic anemia listed by TCRdb under 2018. TCRdb names Illumina HiSeq 2000 as the instrument used. TCR beta VDJ combination and CDR3 sequence profiling used genomic DNA as the template. The raw public data were reprocessed by TCRdb itself: fastp quality trimming at Q25, MiXCR clonotype calling, in-frame beta chains only. Each entry merges the rows of one CDR3 protein and shows their most common DNA and genes. The sample table shows hundreds of thousands of distinct CDR3 sequences, and around 30% are seen once. The biggest ten clones account for roughly 0.89% of the sample. Patients chosen for sequencing had shown expansion of CD8+CD57+ cells by flow cytometry. The sequencing input was sorted CD4+, CD8+, or CD8+CD57+ T cells (not recorded which) from PBMCs. The receptors here all came from a human donor with aplastic anemia.

The gene calls are TRBV4-1 and TRBJ2-7, with D perhaps matching TRBD2 (5 bases). With 0 bases removed from V and 2 bases from J, the gap between germline ends came to 11 bases. This CDR3 spans 15 amino acids. CDR1 MGHRA and CDR2 YSYEKL come from the germline V gene. The CDR3 DNA reads as TGCGCCAGCAGCCAAGAGACTATCAAAACCTACGAGCAGTACTTC. It encodes CASSQETIKTYEQYF.

This clonotype was observed many times. The chain links TRBV9 to TRBJ1-1; tentative D call: TRBD1 (5 bases). Germline CDR1 reads SGDLS; CDR2 reads YYNGEE. The CDR3 spans 14 residues. With 6 bases removed from V and 3 bases from J, the gap between germline ends came to 15 bases. CDR3 in DNA: TGTGCCAGCACCAAGGGCGGGGCGGACACTGAAGCTTTCTTT. Protein: CASTKGGADTEAFF.

This chain uses TRBV10-3 with TRBJ1-3, with D unresolved. With 6 bases removed from V and 4 bases from J, the gap between germline ends came to 1 base. The germline gives CDR1 ENHRY, CDR2 SYGVKD. The CDR3 contains 10 residues. This chain's CDR3 is CAIRGNTIYF. CDR3 coding DNA: TGTGCCATCAGAGGAAACACCATATATTTT.

This clonotype is a singleton in its sample. The genes are TRBV20-1 and TRBJ2-6, with 7 bases that match TRBD1. This CDR3 is 17 amino acids long. The germline gives CDR1 DFQATT, CDR2 SNEGSKA (reference sequence). V was clipped by 6 bases and J by 2 bases; unmatched bases: 13. The CDR3 DNA reads as TGCAGTGCCGTTGCCGGGACAGTTCGCGCTGGGGCCAACGTCCTGACTTTC. Translation gives CSAVAGTVRAGANVLTF.

The J gene is TRBJ1-5, the V gene TRBV6-1; D possibly corresponds to TRBD1 (5 bases). CDR3 length: 17 amino acids. V was clipped by 7 bases and J by 2 bases, with 21 bases between them. Germline V CDR1 and CDR2: MNHNS, SASEGT. Written as DNA, the CDR3 is TGTGCCAGCATCCAAGGGGCAGGGACCAGGGGCAATCAGCCCCAGCATTTT. It translates to CASIQGAGTRGNQPQHF.

Notes on this clonotype: A read error may explain this, as a much larger clone is one base away. This rearrangement joins TRBV2 to TRBJ1-5, with 7 positions matching TRBD1. Germline V gene sequence: CDR1 SNHLY, CDR2 FYNNEI. This CDR3 comprises 17 residues. J was trimmed by 7 bases and V by 5 bases; bases with no gene match: 17. In DNA, the CDR3 is TGTGCCAGCAGTCTTTTTCGATCGGGACAGAGTGGCCAGCCCCAGCATTTT. It codes for CASSLFRSGQSGQPQHF.

The chain links TRBV20-1 to TRBJ2-5, with 10 bases that match TRBD2. CDR3 length: 15 residues. CDR1 is DFQATT, CDR2 SNEGSKA, per germline (reference sequence). V lost 6 bases and J lost 5; bases outside the gene matches: 12. The CDR3 DNA reads as TGCAGTGCCGGACCTAGCGGGAGTTTTAAGGAGACCCAGTACTTC. The encoded protein is CSAGPSGSFKETQYF.

J is TRBJ2-5 and V is TRBV24-1, with a possible D match to TRBD2 (6 bases). This CDR3 region has 18 residues. V lost 9 bases, J lost 4 bases, and 29 bases lay in between. Germline V gene data show CDR1 as KGHDR and CDR2 as SFDVKD. CDR3 DNA: TGTGCCACCGAATGCAAATGGGTGACCTGGCGGGGAAGAGAGACCCAGTACTTC. It encodes CATECKWVTWRGRETQYF.

The V call is TRBV20-1, the J call TRBJ2-7, with 9 bases identical to TRBD1. Unmatched junction bases numbered 11, after V lost 6 bases and J lost 5 bases. The germline gives CDR1 DFQATT, CDR2 SNEGSKA (reference sequence). CDR3 size: 14 residues. The CDR3 region is CSAAPGTGTDEQYF. CDR3 DNA sequence: TGCAGTGCAGCCCCCGGGACAGGGACCGACGAGCAGTACTTC.

This chain uses TRBV20-1 with TRBJ1-1; D remains unclear. The germline V gene encodes CDR1 DFQATT and CDR2 SNEGSKA (reference sequence). Trimming pared 0 bases from V and 3 bases from J, leaving 11 bases between. The CDR3 length is 14 residues. CDR3 sequence (DNA): TGCAGTGCTAGAGATCCCCGGGCGGACACTGAAGCTTTCTTT. It is translated as CSARDPRADTEAFF.

The chain is built from TRBV15 and TRBJ2-2, with a weak D call TRBD2 (5 bases). Germline CDR1 and CDR2: LNHNV and YYDKDF (reference sequence). V lost 7 bases, J lost 4 bases, and 7 bases lay in between. CDR3 length: 12 amino acids. Written as DNA, the CDR3 is TGTGCCACCAAAGAGGGCACCGGGGAGCTGTTTTTT. Translating it yields CATKEGTGELFF.

This clonotype was seen only a few times. J is TRBJ2-7 and V is TRBV20-1; perhaps TRBD2 as D (5 bases). V was pared by 6 bases and J by 8 bases, with 20 bases between. Germline V gives CDR1 DFQATT, CDR2 SNEGSKA (reference sequence). The CDR3 loop spans 13 amino acids. CDR3 in DNA: TGCAGTGCGAGACCCAGTGGTGCGGGCAAGCAGTACTTC. This gives the protein CSARPSGAGKQYF.

Comments on this clonotype: The junction shows a germline mismatch at one end, possibly a read error. The rearrangement uses TRBV5-1 and TRBJ1-6, with D unclear. CDR1 and CDR2 (germline): SGHRS, YFSETQ. There are 14 residues in the CDR3. CDR3 DNA: TGCGCCAGGACGATCGGGGATTATAATCCACCCCTCCACTTT. It encodes CARTIGDYNPPLHF.

This clonotype has a count of ten or more. The chain combines TRBV9 with TRBJ2-3; no reliable D call. CDR3 length: 12 residues. The ends were cut back, 3 bases at V and 6 bases at J, with 8 bases in the middle. Per the germline V gene, CDR1 is SGDLS and CDR2 is YYNGEE. As DNA, the CDR3 is TGTGCCAGCAGCGGACTGGGGGATACGCAGTATTTT. Translation gives CASSGLGDTQYF.

The CDR3 DNA is TGTGCCAGTAGTACGGGGGTGGTGGAGCAGTACTTC. Translating gives CASSTGVVEQYF. The rearrangement joins TRBV19 to TRBJ2-7; maybe TRBD2 (6 bases). Per the germline V gene, CDR1 is LNHDA and CDR2 is SQIVND (reference sequence). Between the trimmed V and J ends, which lost 4 bases and 7 bases, there was a span of 11 bases. This CDR3 contains 12 residues.

A remark on this clonotype: A much larger clonotype is one base distant, so this may be a read error. The chain couples TRBV9 to TRBJ1-2; D not certain. The CDR3 covers 14 residues. V was shortened by 6 bases and J by 8 bases, with 20 bases between the two germline ends. CDR1 is SGDLS, CDR2 YYNGEE, per germline. The CDR3 nucleotides are TGTGCCAGCAACCTGACCGAAAGGGCATGGGGCTACACCTTC. Its protein product is CASNLTERAWGYTF.

The chain has TRBV24-1 and TRBJ2-3; D gene unclear. Germline values: CDR1 KGHDR, CDR2 SFDVKD. Trimming removed 11 bases from V and 1 base from J, with 18 bases in between. The CDR3 extends over 15 amino acids. The CDR3 reads CASSPILRRTDTQYF. The CDR3, as DNA: TGTGCCAGCTCACCAATCTTACGGCGCACAGATACGCAGTATTTT.

This clonotype was observed once. A much larger clone is a single base away; this may be a read error. Given the absence of the conserved phenylalanine or tryptophan at the CDR3 end, a read error is likely. The chain couples TRBV19 to TRBJ1-1, with D unclear. The CDR3 has 15 residues. Germline CDR1 is LNHDA and CDR2 is SQIVND (reference sequence). V was trimmed by 1 base and J by 2 bases, leaving 11 bases between them. CDR3 sequence reads: CASSIAPTANTEAFL. In nucleotides, the CDR3 is TGTGCCAGTAGTATAGCTCCGACCGCAAACACTGAAGCTTTCTTA.

The chain has TRBV2 and TRBJ2-2; 7 bases match TRBD2. Trimming cost V 11 bases and J 1 base; bases outside gene matches: 4. Germline V gene lookup returns CDR1 SNHLY and CDR2 FYNNEI. The CDR3 extends over 13 amino acids. The chain's CDR3 is CALADQNTGELFF. CDR3 bases: TGTGCCCTAGCGGACCAGAACACCGGGGAGCTGTTTTTT. Using reference TRBV2 and TRBJ2-2 for the parts outside the CDR3, the full variable domain is EPEVTQTPSHQVTQMGQEVILRCVPISNHLYFYWYRQILGQKVEFLVSFYNNEISEKSEIFDDQFSVERPDGSNFTLKIRSTKLEDSAMYFCALADQNTGELFFGEGSRLTVL.

This clonotype turned up a few times. The J gene is TRBJ1-3, the V gene TRBV30, with D unresolved. The V and J ends lost 4 bases and 2 bases respectively, with 9 bases between them. CDR3 length equals 13 residues. Per germline, CDR1 GTSNPN and CDR2 SVGIG (reference sequence). The CDR3 coding sequence is TGTGCCTGGACGACTGACGCTGGAAACACCATATATTTT. Translated: CAWTTDAGNTIYF. The full variable domain, its missing parts supplied by reference TRBV30 and TRBJ1-3, is SQTIHQWPATLVQPVGSPLSLECTVEGTSNPNLYWYRQAAGRGLQLLFYSVGIGQISSEVPQNLSASRPQDRQFILSSKKLLLSDSGFYLCAWTTDAGNTIYFGEGSWLTVV.

This clonotype was detected a few times. This may be a read error: a much more frequent sequence differs by one nucleotide. V and J are TRBV20-1 and TRBJ2-7; 7 bases fit TRBD1. Looked up from germline, CDR1 is DFQATT and CDR2 is SNEGSKA (reference sequence). Losses at the gene ends were 3 bases for V and 2 bases for J; bases not matched to a gene: 1. The CDR3 sequence is 12 residues long. CDR3 nucleotide sequence: TGCAGTGCTAGGACAGGGCCCTACGAGCAGTACTTC. Its protein product is CSARTGPYEQYF.

This clonotype occurred once. At one end, the junction sequence differs from germline, possibly due to a read error. The genes are TRBV10-3 and TRBJ1-6, with a weak D call TRBD1 (6 bases). Germline values: CDR1 ENHRY, CDR2 SYGVKD. The CDR3 runs 16 residues. The CDR3 sequence: CASSCLTGPSNPPLHF. Written as DNA, the CDR3 is TGTGCCAGCAGTTGCCTTACAGGGCCGAGTAATCCACCCCTCCACTTT.

This clonotype was picked up a small number of times. This may be a read error, as it is one base from a much larger clone. The V gene is TRBV20-1, the J gene TRBJ2-7; possibly TRBD1 for D (5 bases). CDR1 is DFQATT, CDR2 SNEGSKA, per germline (reference sequence). Trimming removed 5 bases at V and 6 bases at J, with 14 bases between. The CDR3 has 12 amino acids. This chain's CDR3 is CSAERTSIEQYF. The CDR3 DNA reads as TGCAGTGCTGAACGGACATCGATCGAGCAGTACTTC.